This T cell receptor beta chain is drawn from a study of T cells expressing NK-cell markers. The germline V gene encodes CDR1 SSHAT and CDR2 FNYEAQ (reference sequence). The CDR3 is made up of 13 amino acids. TCRdb reprocessed the 5' RACE reads; each CDR3 protein has one entry and no DNA is given. This table lists approximately 170,000 distinct CDR3 sequences. Sequencing input: blood T cells: a sorted CD56 or NKG2C T cell subset, CD4+ or CD8+ T cells, or bulk PBMC T cells (not recorded which). The chain recombines TRBV7-7 with TRBJ2-7. The source is a man aged 18-75 years in good health. The CDR3 reads CARASGVSYEQYF.